One and the same sample provided the 17 T cell receptor beta chains below, sequenced in a study of CDR3 diversity in severe acne. TCRdb processed the PCR reads anew with MiXCR; each CDR3 protein has one entry. The data contain about 85,000 distinct CDR3 sequences, about 48% of them singletons. Material: blood. Receptors originate from a male donor in good health, serving as a control.

In the case of this clonotype: A much bigger clone sits one base away, suggesting this may be a read error. The V gene is TRBV2, the J gene TRBJ1-1, with D perhaps TRBD1 (6 bases). V lost 5 bases, J lost 5 bases, and 12 bases lay in between. This CDR3 comprises 13 residues. Germline CDR1 is SNHLY and CDR2 is FYNNEI. The DNA for the CDR3 is TGTGCCAGCAGTAGGGACAAGGAAACTGAAGCTTTCTTT. Its protein is CASSRDKETEAFF. Full variable domain (rest looked up from reference TRBV2 and TRBJ1-1): EPEVTQTPSHQVTQMGQEVILRCVPISNHLYFYWYRQILGQKVEFLVSFYNNEISEKSEIFDDQFSVERPDGSNFTLKIRSTKLEDSAMYFCASSRDKETEAFFGQGTRLTVV.

This chain connects TRBV7-8 to TRBJ2-5, with 7 bases that match TRBD1. Trimming took 7 bases from V and 3 from J; bases not matched to a gene: 5. Germline CDR1 and CDR2: SGHVS and FQNEAQ. The CDR3 runs 13 residues. CDR3 DNA: TGTGCCAGCAACAGGGGCGGCAAAGAGACCCAGTACTTC. As protein: CASNRGGKETQYF.

The sample holds a few counts of this clonotype. V usage is TRBV9 and J usage is TRBJ1-1, with D possibly being TRBD1 (5 bases). V was cut by 3 bases and J by 4 bases, with 16 bases left in between. The CDR3 is 15 residues long. Germline assignment: CDR1 SGDLS and CDR2 YYNGEE. The CDR3 DNA is TGTGCCAGCAGCGCAAACCCCGGGGGAGCCACTGAAGCTTTCTTT. Protein product: CASSANPGGATEAFF.

A word on this clonotype: Compared with germline, one end of the junction differs, possibly owing to a read error. The chain uses TRBV20-1 and TRBJ2-5, with unresolved D. The germline V gene encodes CDR1 DFQATT and CDR2 SNEGSKA (reference sequence). The CDR3 is made up of 12 amino acids. The CDR3 reads CSARVPVHTQYF. CDR3 nucleotides: TGCAGTGCCAGAGTTCCCGTCCACACCCAGTACTTC.

The rearrangement joins TRBV6-5 to TRBJ2-1; 11 bases are shared with TRBD1. The CDR3 runs 15 residues. The V gene end was trimmed by 5 bases and the J gene end by 8 bases; junction bases not matched to a gene: 8. CDR1 MNHEY and CDR2 SVGAGI come from the germline V gene. The CDR3: CASSLRTGGGDEQFF. In nucleotides, the CDR3 is TGTGCCAGCAGTCTCCGGACAGGGGGCGGCGATGAGCAGTTCTTC.

The gene calls are TRBV5-4 and TRBJ2-7, with D possibly matching TRBD1 (6 bases). Trimming left V 2 bases short and J 3 bases short, with 18 bases between. Per the germline V gene, CDR1 is SGHNT and CDR2 is YYREEE (reference sequence). The CDR3 contains 16 residues. CDR3 DNA: TGTGCCAGCAGCTTTTACGTGGGGGCAGGGGACTACGAGCAGTACTTC. Protein product: CASSFYVGAGDYEQYF. The full variable domain, its missing parts supplied by reference TRBV5-4 and TRBJ2-7, is ETGVTQSPTHLIKTRGQQVTLRCSSQSGHNTVSWYQQALGQGPQFIFQYYREEENGRGNFPPRFSGLQFPNYSSELNVNALELDDSALYLCASSFYVGAGDYEQYFGPGTRLTVT.

This chain connects TRBV24-1 to TRBJ2-7; D tentatively reads TRBD1 or TRBD2 (5 bases each). CDR1 and CDR2 from the germline V gene are KGHDR and SFDVKD. This CDR3 contains 16 residues. V lost 4 bases, J lost 3 bases, and 18 bases lay in between. CDR3 loop: CATSDSHRDLLYEQYF. CDR3 nucleotides: TGTGCCACCAGTGACAGCCACCGGGACCTTCTCTACGAGCAGTACTTC.

This clonotype was seen a single time. This may be a read error: a much more frequent sequence differs by one nucleotide. The chain is built from TRBV11-3 and TRBJ1-1; 7 bases are a match to TRBD1. The CDR3 has 13 residues. Germline values: CDR1 SGHNT, CDR2 YENEEA. V trimming: 10 bases; J trimming: 4 bases; junction bases outside the gene matches: 9. In DNA, the CDR3 is TGTGCCAACACCCCGGACAGGAGCACTGAAGCTTTCTTT. Protein: CANTPDRSTEAFF.

A single count supports this clonotype. V and J are TRBV6-1 and TRBJ2-7; D might be TRBD2 (7 bases). The CDR3 is 15 residues long. Germline CDR1 reads MNHNS; CDR2 reads SASEGT. Trimming took off 10 bases at V and 4 bases at J, with 23 bases between the two ends. The CDR3 sequence is CATTRDGGQSYEQYF. In nucleotides, the CDR3 is TGTGCCACCACCCGGGACGGGGGGCAGAGTTACGAGCAGTACTTC.

In this sample, this clonotype turned up a few times. CDR3 residues: CATADAWNYGYTF. CDR3 bases: TGTGCCACAGCTGATGCCTGGAACTATGGCTACACCTTC. V is TRBV10-3 and J is TRBJ1-2; D gene ambiguous. This CDR3 contains 13 residues. The V gene lost 10 bases and the J gene lost 2 bases, with 14 bases spanning the gap. The germline CDR1 and CDR2 sequences are ENHRY and SYGVKD.

The V and J genes are TRBV5-1 and TRBJ2-7; 11 bases match TRBD2. There are 19 residues in the CDR3. Germline trimming cut 3 bases from V and 0 bases from J; bases unmatched to any gene: 14. The V gene's germline CDR1 is SGHRS and CDR2 YFSETQ. The CDR3 sequence is CASSYDLAGGNVGSYEQYF. In nucleotides, the CDR3 is TGCGCCAGCAGCTATGACTTAGCGGGGGGGAACGTTGGCTCCTACGAGCAGTACTTC. The entire variable domain, with the rest obtained from reference TRBV5-1 and TRBJ2-7, is as follows: KAGVTQTPRYLIKTRGQQVTLSCSPISGHRSVSWYQQTPGQGLQFLFEYFSETQRNKGNFPGRFSGRQFSNSRSEMNVSTLELGDSALYLCASSYDLAGGNVGSYEQYFGPGTRLTVT.

The chain joins TRBV7-2 to TRBJ1-2, with 7 nucleotides matching TRBD1. The germline V gene encodes CDR1 SGHTA and CDR2 FQGNSA. Losses at the gene ends were 3 bases for V and 2 bases for J; bases not matched to a gene: 6. This CDR3 has 15 residues. Here the CDR3 DNA reads TGTGCCAGCAGCTTGGTCGTGACAGGGAACTATGGCTACACCTTC. This encodes CASSLVVTGNYGYTF.

This clonotype was seen only a few times. The chain recombines TRBV7-6 with TRBJ2-2; D unclear. V was cut by 2 bases and J by 0 bases, with 7 bases left in between. The CDR3 sequence is 15 residues long. CDR1 is SGHVS and CDR2 is FNYEAQ in the germline V gene. CDR3 sequence reads: CASSLIQSNTGELFF. The CDR3 nucleotides read TGTGCCAGCAGCTTAATTCAGTCGAACACCGGGGAGCTGTTTTTT.

In its sample, this clonotype was seen many times. A much larger clone differs from this one at a single base, so this may be a read error. V usage is TRBV4-1 and J usage is TRBJ1-1; D gene unclear. V lost 8 bases, J lost 0 bases, and 10 bases lay in between. The CDR3 covers 13 residues. CDR1 MGHRA and CDR2 YSYEKL come from the germline V gene. CDR3 DNA sequence: TGCGCCAGCGGCCCGACGGTGAACACTGAAGCTTTCTTT. Protein product: CASGPTVNTEAFF.

In its sample, this clonotype was seen a few times. The CDR3 spells CSARGPAALETQYF. DNA for the CDR3: TGCAGTGCTAGAGGCCCGGCCGCGTTAGAGACCCAGTACTTC. The chain combines TRBV20-1 with TRBJ2-5; D uncertain. The V end lost 1 base, the J end lost 4 bases, and 13 bases lay between the germline ends. Germline V gene data show CDR1 as DFQATT and CDR2 as SNEGSKA (reference sequence). The CDR3 runs 14 residues.

The CDR3 DNA sequence: TGTGCCAGCAGTACTAGCGGCTTTTACACAGATACGCAGTATTTT. Its translation: CASSTSGFYTDTQYF. The gene calls are TRBV7-3 and TRBJ2-3; 8 nucleotides match TRBD2. V trimming: 6 bases; J trimming: 2 bases; junction bases outside the gene matches: 7. CDR3 length equals 15 residues. Germline V lookup: CDR1 SGHTA, CDR2 FQGTGA.

This clonotype has only one observation. The chain recombines TRBV6-1 with TRBJ2-2, with D possibly TRBD2 on 6 matching bases. CDR3 length: 11 residues. Germline V gives CDR1 MNHNS, CDR2 SASEGT. V dropped 6 bases and J dropped 7 bases, with 6 bases sitting between them. CDR3 bases: TGTGCCAGCAGGGAGGGCGGGGAGCTGTTTTTT. The encoded protein is CASREGGELFF.